The entry below describes one T cell receptor beta chain. Its antigen is still unknown. Extracted RNA was reverse transcribed, and the resulting cDNA served as sequencing template. Clones were sequenced by immunoSEQ multiplex PCR, and TCRdb holds only the in-frame ones, with some missing. This repertoire shows 100,000 to 150,000 clones, 61% found once; its top ten account for around 5.4%. Treatment given: oral pan-JAK inhibitor, 5-10 mg twice daily. Collection of lesional scalp punch biopsies and peripheral blood was performed in alopecia areata patients. V lost 3 bases to trimming and J lost 8 bases; unmatched junction nucleotides: 6. The CDR3 sequence is 15 residues long. Germline-derived CDR1 and CDR2 are SGDLS and YYNGEE. This specimen belongs to a study of CD8+ T cells in alopecia areata. General observations from the study: Researchers reported that TCR sharing among patients proved less clear than in mice, possibly HLA-linked. Lesional tissue from the scalp (especially in alopecia totalis/universalis) showed higher clonality than normal scalp.

This clonotype originated in a human donor with alopecia areata. This sample comprised CD4+ T cells sorted from blood, obtained at week 4, from a patient treated with tofacitinib. V and J are TRBV9 and TRBJ2-1; 12 nucleotides agree with TRBD1. The DNA for the CDR3 is TGTGCCAGCAGCGAGCCCGGGACAGGGGGCCATGAGCAGTTCTTC. Translation: CASSEPGTGGHEQFF.